This entry features one T cell receptor beta chain sequence. Its antigen is not identified. The donors belonged to the roughly 110-subject validation cohort, separate from the approximately 700-subject first cohort. The source of the sample is a study of cytomegalovirus exposure and HLA in healthy donors. Study-wide points: A later analysis found first-cohort TCR clusters tended to co-occur in the 90 to 150 validation repertoires. Cytomegalovirus association was assigned to around 150 TCR beta chains. Reports showed the classifier diagnosing cytomegalovirus status with high specificity and sensitivity.

Profiling relied on immunoSEQ multiplex PCR, and the TCRdb table lists in-frame clones only, not all of them. The data contain over 200,000 clones, around 88% of them seen just once; the ten biggest clones take up roughly 2.8%. V lost 2 bases and J 0 bases, leaving 18 bases between the germline ends. There are 18 residues in the CDR3. Per the germline V gene, CDR1 is SGDLS and CDR2 is YYNGEE. The source material was PBMCs. V is TRBV9 and J is TRBJ2-1, with a possible D match to TRBD2 (6 bases). The receptor comes from a woman younger than 30 in good health and CMV-seronegative. The CDR3 sequence: CASSVGTLAPSSYNEQFF. CDR3 sequence (DNA): TGTGCCAGCAGCGTCGGGACTCTAGCCCCGAGCTCCTACAATGAGCAGTTCTTC.